Shown below are 21 T cell receptor beta chains from a single sample sequenced in a study of T cells in Graves' hyperthyroidism and ophthalmopathy. Amplification of TCR beta CDR3 regions used RNA as the template. Using the HTBI primer set, a first-round RT-PCR was run on the TCR CDR3. TCRdb re-analysed the multiplex PCR reads in MiXCR, keeping a single row per CDR3 protein. The data hold a few hundred thousand distinct CDR3 sequences, with more than 12% observed a single time. The specimen was blood. Source of these receptors: a woman in her 30s with Graves' ophthalmopathy.

This clonotype has at least ten counts. The gene calls are TRBV25-1 and TRBJ1-5, with a weak D call TRBD1 (5 bases). Germline lookup yields CDR1 MGHDK and CDR2 SYGVNS. CDR3 size: 15 residues. Trimming took 2 bases from V and 1 from J, leaving 9 bases between them. The CDR3 DNA sequence: TGTGCCAGCAGTGAACAGGGTGGGAGCAATCAGCCCCAGCATTTT. This sequence encodes CASSEQGGSNQPQHF.

This clonotype was counted at least ten times. The V gene is TRBV6-1, the J gene TRBJ2-1; 9 nucleotides line up with TRBD1. J lost 7 bases, V lost 3 bases, and 13 bases had no gene match. The germline V gene has CDR1 MNHNS and CDR2 SASEGT. CDR3 size: 17 residues. In nucleotides, the CDR3 is TGTGCCAGCAGTGATTATGCGGGACAGGGTCTGTGGAATGAGCAGTTCTTC. This gives the protein CASSDYAGQGLWNEQFF.

V gene TRBV5-4 combines with J gene TRBJ2-1; D gene ambiguous. Trimming cost V 3 bases and J 0 bases, with 16 bases left between them. Germline loops: CDR1 SGHNT, CDR2 YYREEE (reference sequence). The CDR3 totals 17 residues. In nucleotides, the CDR3 is TGTGCCAGCAGCTACCGGGCGGCCAGATACTCCTACAATGAGCAGTTCTTC. Amino acids: CASSYRAARYSYNEQFF. Drawing the rest from reference TRBV5-4 and TRBJ2-1, the complete variable domain is ETGVTQSPTHLIKTRGQQVTLRCSSQSGHNTVSWYQQALGQGPQFIFQYYREEENGRGNFPPRFSGLQFPNYSSELNVNALELDDSALYLCASSYRAARYSYNEQFFGPGTRLTVL.

The V gene is TRBV28, the J gene TRBJ2-2; weak D call: TRBD1 (5 bases). The CDR3 runs 13 residues. The germline V gene has CDR1 MDHEN and CDR2 SYDVKM. V was trimmed by 11 bases and J by 0 bases, leaving 10 bases between them. CDR3 loop: CAARAANTGELFF. DNA of the CDR3: TGTGCCGCCAGGGCCGCGAACACCGGGGAGCTGTTTTTT.

The chain combines TRBV4-1 with TRBJ1-5; 9 bases are a match to TRBD1. The germline V gene has CDR1 MGHRA and CDR2 YSYEKL. This CDR3 has 15 amino acids. Unmatched junction bases numbered 3, after V lost 0 bases and J lost 6 bases. The CDR3 is CASSQDPTGGQPQHF. The CDR3 bases are TGCGCCAGCAGCCAAGATCCGACAGGGGGTCAGCCCCAGCATTTT.

This clonotype was picked up many times. The rearrangement uses TRBV20-1 and TRBJ2-7, with D maybe TRBD2 (7 bases). The length of the CDR3 is 15 residues. V lost 5 bases and J 0 bases, leaving 17 bases between the germline ends. Looked up from germline, CDR1 is DFQATT and CDR2 is SNEGSKA (reference sequence). The CDR3 sequence: CSAVEGGGASYEQYF. The CDR3 DNA is TGCAGTGCTGTTGAAGGGGGGGGGGCCTCCTACGAGCAGTACTTC.

A few counts support this clonotype. V gene TRBV9 combines with J gene TRBJ1-5, with a tentative D call TRBD1 (5 bases). V was clipped by 4 bases and J by 1 base, with 12 bases between them. The length of the CDR3 is 15 residues. The germline V gene has CDR1 SGDLS and CDR2 YYNGEE. CDR3 DNA: TGTGCCAGCAGCCCGGGACTGGTAAGCAATCAGCCCCAGCATTTT. It is translated as CASSPGLVSNQPQHF.

There are many counts of this clonotype. The V call is TRBV6-1, the J call TRBJ1-6; possible D gene TRBD1, 5 bases. The ends were cut back, 6 bases at V and 2 bases at J, with 11 bases in the middle. Germline V CDR1 and CDR2: MNHNS, SASEGT. This CDR3 contains 15 residues. CDR3 amino acids: CASSLLGAYNSPLHF. The CDR3 DNA is TGTGCCAGCAGCTTACTGGGGGCCTATAATTCACCCCTCCACTTT.

This clonotype was seen at least ten times. The DNA of the CDR3 is TGTGCCAGCAGAGCTTCTATCCCCTACAATGAGCAGTTCTTC. Translation: CASRASIPYNEQFF. The rearrangement joins TRBV28 to TRBJ2-1; D remains ambiguous. The CDR3 covers 14 residues. Germline V lookup: CDR1 MDHEN, CDR2 SYDVKM. The germline V and J ends were trimmed by 6 bases and 2 bases, with 11 bases remaining between them.

The J gene is TRBJ2-3, the V gene TRBV24-1; 13 nucleotides align to TRBD2. Germline trimming cut 4 bases from V and 3 bases from J; bases unmatched to any gene: 3. Germline lookup yields CDR1 KGHDR and CDR2 SFDVKD. This CDR3 comprises 16 residues. The chain's CDR3 is CATSDPGLAGTDTQYF. As DNA, the CDR3 is TGTGCCACCAGTGACCCGGGACTAGCGGGGACAGATACGCAGTATTTT.

Points on this clonotype: This could be a read error, since a much larger clone is one nucleotide away. The J gene is TRBJ2-7, the V gene TRBV30; D may be TRBD2 (6 bases). Near its end, the DNA agrees better with TRBJ2-1, so the J call may be wrong. The CDR3 is 15 amino acids. Germline lookup yields CDR1 GTSNPN and CDR2 SVGIG (reference sequence). The CDR3 bases are TGTGCCTGGACTACGAAAACTAGCAATTCCTACGAGCAGTTCTTC. It translates to CAWTTKTSNSYEQFF.

This CDR3 is CASSPGTGDEQYF. DNA for the CDR3: TGTGCCAGCAGCCCCGGGACAGGAGACGAGCAGTACTTC. This chain links TRBV7-9 with TRBJ2-7, with 8 positions matching TRBD1. The trim removed 5 bases at V and 5 bases at J, leaving 5 bases unmatched. The CDR3 is 13 residues long. Per the germline V gene, CDR1 is SEHNR and CDR2 is FQNEAQ (reference sequence).

For this clonotype: It may be a read error: a sequence one base away is much more abundant. J is TRBJ2-1 and V is TRBV7-9, with D possibly matching TRBD1 (5 bases). The CDR3 totals 16 residues. CDR1 SEHNR and CDR2 FQNEAQ come from the germline V gene (reference sequence). CDR3 sequence reads: CASSPKGWLPDNGQFF. CDR3 in DNA: TGTGCCAGCAGCCCTAAGGGGTGGCTCCCTGACAATGGGCAGTTCTTC.

This clonotype was detected ten times or more. The chain combines TRBV28 with TRBJ2-5; D may be TRBD2 (5 bases). CDR1 MDHEN and CDR2 SYDVKM come from the germline V gene. The CDR3 loop spans 16 amino acids. V shed 6 bases and J shed 1 base, with 18 bases lying between them. This CDR3 reads CASSPRPGSPQETQYF. CDR3 in DNA: TGTGCCAGCAGCCCCCGTCCGGGGTCGCCCCAAGAGACCCAGTACTTC.

V is TRBV29-1 and J is TRBJ2-4; 7 nucleotides agree with TRBD1. Per germline, CDR1 SQVTM and CDR2 ANQGSEA. Unmatched junction bases numbered 2, after V lost 6 bases and J lost 0 bases. CDR3 length: 13 amino acids. This CDR3 reads CSVGQLAKNIQYF. The CDR3 DNA is TGCAGCGTGGGACAGCTAGCCAAAAACATTCAGTACTTC.

The chain recombines TRBV11-2 with TRBJ2-1; D could derive from TRBD1 or TRBD2 (5 bases each). Deletions cut 5 bases from V and 6 bases from J, with 17 bases between. Per germline, CDR1 SGHAT and CDR2 FQNNGV. The length of the CDR3 is 15 residues. The CDR3 nucleotides are TGTGCCAGCAGCGAGCCTCGGGACCCAAGCAATGAGCAGTTCTTC. The encoded protein is CASSEPRDPSNEQFF.

This clonotype was counted at least ten times. The gene calls are TRBV7-9 and TRBJ2-5, with 7 bases aligning to TRBD1. V shed 5 bases, J shed 1 base, and the junction held 4 bases outside the gene matches. CDR1 is SEHNR and CDR2 is FQNEAQ in the germline V gene (reference sequence). The CDR3 spans 14 residues. This chain's CDR3 is CASSPQGVQETQYF. In DNA form, the CDR3 reads TGTGCCAGCAGCCCGCAGGGGGTCCAAGAGACCCAGTACTTC.

This clonotype was seen many times. The V and J genes are TRBV7-3 and TRBJ2-7, with D perhaps matching TRBD1 (6 bases). V was trimmed by 2 bases and J by 5 bases, leaving 16 bases between them. The CDR3 is 15 residues long. CDR1 and CDR2 from the germline V gene are SGHTA and FQGTGA. This CDR3 is CASSLGNRAPHEQYF. The DNA of the CDR3 is TGTGCCAGCAGCTTAGGTAACAGGGCCCCCCACGAGCAGTACTTC.

This clonotype was detected only a few times. The chain joins TRBV4-1 to TRBJ1-2, with no clear D. CDR3 length equals 14 residues. V was clipped by 0 bases and J by 2 bases, with 7 bases between them. CDR1 is MGHRA and CDR2 is YSYEKL in the germline V gene. The CDR3 DNA follows: TGCGCCAGCAGCCAAGATTTACCGAACTATGGCTACACCTTC. It is translated as CASSQDLPNYGYTF.

On this clonotype itself: A much larger clone lies a single base off, so this may be a read error. The V gene is TRBV4-1, the J gene TRBJ2-5; TRBD2 might be the D (5 bases). The J call is in doubt because the DNA end fits TRBJ2-1 better. CDR1 and CDR2 from the germline V gene are MGHRA and YSYEKL. CDR3 length equals 16 residues. CDR3 in amino acids: CASSQDLAVGEETQFF. DNA of the CDR3: TGCGCCAGCAGCCAAGATCTGGCAGTGGGAGAAGAGACCCAGTTCTTC.

At least ten counts were recorded for this clonotype. This chain uses TRBV20-1 with TRBJ1-5; D not certain. The CDR3 extends over 14 amino acids. CDR1 is DFQATT and CDR2 is SNEGSKA in the germline V gene (reference sequence). V was cut by 6 bases and J by 5 bases, with 17 bases left in between. CDR3 in DNA: TGCAGTGCCCTTCGGGGAACGAGGTATCAGCCCCAGCATTTT. As protein: CSALRGTRYQPQHF.